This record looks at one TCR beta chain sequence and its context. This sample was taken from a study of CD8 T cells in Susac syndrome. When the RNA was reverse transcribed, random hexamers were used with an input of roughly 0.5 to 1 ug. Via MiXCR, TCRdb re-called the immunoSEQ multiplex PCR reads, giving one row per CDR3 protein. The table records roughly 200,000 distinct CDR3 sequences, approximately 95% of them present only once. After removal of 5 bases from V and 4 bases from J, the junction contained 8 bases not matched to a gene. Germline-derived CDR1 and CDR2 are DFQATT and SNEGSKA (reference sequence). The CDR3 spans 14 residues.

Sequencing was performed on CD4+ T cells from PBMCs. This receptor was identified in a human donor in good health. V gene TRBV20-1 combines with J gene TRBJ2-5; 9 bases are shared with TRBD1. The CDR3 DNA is TGCAGTGCTGAGGGACAGGGAGAAATAGAGACCCAGTACTTC. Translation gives CSAEGQGEIETQYF.